The clone carrying this T cell receptor beta chain has a handful of counts. PCR involved 60 Vbeta and 13 Jbeta primers. Method: immunoSEQ multiplex PCR; TCRdb's copy keeps in-frame clones and lacks some. The table has some 90,000 clones, around 81% seen once; the top ten hold roughly 4%. The data originate from a study of cytomegalovirus exposure and HLA in healthy donors. The V end lost 5 bases, the J end lost 6 bases, and 14 bases lay between the germline ends. CDR1 LNHDA and CDR2 SQIVND come from the germline V gene (reference sequence). This CDR3 contains 13 residues. This rearrangement joins TRBV19 to TRBJ2-7, with D possibly being TRBD1 (6 bases). Material for sequencing was PBMCs. This sequence was found in a woman in her 70s in good health and CMV-seropositive. Here the CDR3 reads CASSADRSPEQYF. CDR3 in DNA: TGTGCCAGTAGTGCCGACAGGTCTCCCGAGCAGTACTTC. Filled out from reference TRBV19 and TRBJ2-7, the complete variable domain reads DGGITQSPKYLFRKEGQNVTLSCEQNLNHDAMYWYRQDPGQGLRLIYYSQIVNDFQKGDIAEGYSVSREKKESFPLTVTSAQKNPTAFYLCASSADRSPEQYFGPGTRLTVT.